This passage covers 10 T cell receptor beta chains from one sample sequenced in a study of beta chain features in type 1 diabetes. All of the isolated RNA was reverse transcribed, so expressed TCRB transcripts were sequenced. Using immunoSEQ multiplex PCR, the repertoire was profiled, and TCRdb retains in-frame clones only, with some absent. The data hold fewer than 200,000 clones, with over 7.5% observed a single time. Material for sequencing was central memory CD4+ T cells from blood. These receptor sequences come from a man aged 18 to 29 in good health.

This clone has at least ten counts. The V call is TRBV30, the J call TRBJ1-6; 7 bases agree with TRBD1. CDR3 size: 14 residues. Trimming at V came to 0 bases and at J to 10 bases, leaving 6 bases not matched to a gene. Germline assignment: CDR1 GTSNPN and CDR2 SVGIG (reference sequence). The CDR3 protein is CAWSVQGRGSPLHF. The DNA for the CDR3 is TGTGCCTGGAGTGTACAGGGGCGAGGGTCACCCCTCCACTTT. The variable domain in full, completed from reference TRBV30 and TRBJ1-6, reads SQTIHQWPATLVQPVGSPLSLECTVEGTSNPNLYWYRQAAGRGLQLLFYSVGIGQISSEVPQNLSASRPQDRQFILSSKKLLLSDSGFYLCAWSVQGRGSPLHFGNGTRLTVT.

This clone was detected many times. The chain joins TRBV28 to TRBJ1-2, with TRBD1 matching over 7 bases. V shed 5 bases and J 6 bases; nucleotides not matched to a gene: 6. The germline CDR1 and CDR2 sequences are MDHEN and SYDVKM. CDR3 length: 13 amino acids. Here the CDR3 reads CASSLGQYDGYTF. Here the CDR3 DNA reads TGTGCCAGCAGTCTGGGACAGTACGATGGCTACACCTTC.

This clone was counted a few times. V is TRBV7-8 and J is TRBJ2-3; D perhaps matches TRBD2 (6 bases). Germline CDR1 is SGHVS and CDR2 is FQNEAQ. Deletions cut 1 base from V and 9 bases from J, with 14 bases between. This CDR3 has 14 residues. Written as DNA, the CDR3 is TGTGCCAGCAGCTTAGGGACTACTACTCGCACGCAGTATTTT. Residues: CASSLGTTTRTQYF.

The chain couples TRBV29-1 to TRBJ2-1; tentatively, D is TRBD2 (6 bases). V was clipped by 5 bases and J by 7 bases, with 12 bases between them. Looked up from germline, CDR1 is SQVTM and CDR2 is ANQGSEA. The CDR3 is 12 residues long. The CDR3 sequence: CSVKVAGNEQFF. The CDR3 DNA is TGCAGCGTTAAGGTCGCGGGAAATGAGCAGTTCTTC.

This clone was seen more than once but under ten times. The chain has TRBV7-2 and TRBJ2-1; no definite D call. V lost 5 bases and J 6 bases, leaving 20 bases between the germline ends. The CDR3 contains 16 residues. Germline V gene lookup returns CDR1 SGHTA and CDR2 FQGNSA. The CDR3 DNA follows: TGTGCCAGCAGCGTCCAACCTTTTACAGTATCCAATGAGCAGTTCTTC. It yields the protein CASSVQPFTVSNEQFF.

The chain combines TRBV28 with TRBJ1-1; D unresolved. Trimming cost V 4 bases and J 0 bases, with 12 bases left between them. The CDR3 is 15 amino acids. Per the germline V gene, CDR1 is MDHEN and CDR2 is SYDVKM. The CDR3 reads CASSSPGVVNTEAFF. The CDR3 bases are TGTGCCAGCAGTTCTCCCGGGGTGGTGAACACTGAAGCTTTCTTT.

This clone appeared many times. The chain carries TRBV30 and TRBJ2-3, with 7 bases that match TRBD2. The germline V gene has CDR1 GTSNPN and CDR2 SVGIG (reference sequence). The trim removed 2 bases at V and 2 bases at J, leaving 7 bases unmatched. There are 15 residues in the CDR3. The CDR3 DNA sequence: TGTGCCTGGAGTAAAGGACTAGAGGCCACAGATACGCAGTATTTT. As protein: CAWSKGLEATDTQYF.

Only a few counts were recorded for this clone. The V call is TRBV7-2, the J call TRBJ2-5, with 8 nucleotides matching TRBD2. The V and J ends lost 3 bases and 9 bases, in that order; junction bases with no gene match: 9. The CDR3 length is 14 residues. Germline CDR1 SGHTA, CDR2 FQGNSA. The CDR3 is CASSFEAGEVAQYF. CDR3 nucleotides: TGTGCCAGCAGCTTCGAAGCGGGAGAGGTAGCCCAGTACTTC.

The chain has TRBV19 and TRBJ2-1, with 9 bases matching TRBD2. With 4 bases clipped from V and 8 bases from J, the junction kept 6 bases outside the gene matches. CDR1 is LNHDA, CDR2 SQIVND, per germline (reference sequence). The CDR3 loop spans 14 amino acids. This CDR3 reads CASSKASGNHEQFF. The CDR3 coding sequence is TGTGCCAGTAGTAAGGCTAGCGGGAACCATGAGCAGTTCTTC.

The chain links TRBV28 to TRBJ2-7, with TRBD2 matching 10 bases. V lost 4 bases to trimming and J lost 3 bases; unmatched junction nucleotides: 6. The CDR3 length is 15 residues. Per the germline V gene, CDR1 is MDHEN and CDR2 is SYDVKM. The CDR3 sequence: CASSSGASGSYEQYF. The DNA for the CDR3 is TGTGCCAGCAGTTCCGGGGCTAGCGGGAGCTACGAGCAGTACTTC.